These T cell receptor beta chains were read from a single sample in a study of blood T cell repertoires in COVID-19. TCRdb's table, derived via immunoSEQ multiplex PCR, lists solely in-frame clones and lacks some. Of around 100,000 clones in the sample, 90% are singletons; the top ten hold 5% to 7%. The sample comprised peripheral blood. The receptors originated from a man aged 18 to 30 with COVID-19, enrolled during active disease. Each CDR3 is given with its conserved first and last residue. The D gene is left open where the match is weak. Not all rows give a size; the values are once, few, many and, for expanded clones, a class.

TRBJ2-7	NA	NA	16	TRBV18	TGTGCCAGCTCACCAGCGAACAGGGATCAAGGTGGCGAGCAGTACTTC	CASSPANRDQGGEQYF
TRBJ2-1	NA	TRBD2	16	TRBV7-2	TGTGCCAGCAGCTTACCTAGCGGGATCTCCTACAATGAGCAGTTCTTC	CASSLPSGISYNEQFF
TRBJ2-7	NA	NA	10	TRBV11-2	TGTGCCAGCAGCTTCGGGGAGCAGTACTTC	CASSFGEQYF
TRBJ2-1	NA	NA	12	TRBV5-6	TGTGCCAGCAGCTTGTGGCGGATTGAGCAGTTCTTC	CASSLWRIEQFF
TRBJ2-4	NA	NA	13	TRBV5-5	TGTGCCAGCAGCCGGACAGACGAAAACATTCAGTACTTC	CASSRTDENIQYF
TRBJ1-5	NA	NA	13	TRBV28	TGTGCCAGCAGTTTAAACAGAAATCAGCCCCAGCATTTT	CASSLNRNQPQHF
TRBJ1-1	NA	TRBD1	13	TRBV27	TGTGCCAGCAGTTTTTATTGGGACAGAGAAGCTTTCTTT	CASSFYWDREAFF
TRBJ2-7	NA	TRBD2	14	TRBV19	TGTGCCAGTAGTCGGGAGGGCCGATGGCGCGAGCAGTACTTC	CASSREGRWREQYF
TRBJ1-6	NA	NA	14	TRBV27	TGTGCCAGCAGTTTACGGTCTGGTATGTCACCCCTCCACTTT	CASSLRSGMSPLHF
TRBJ2-7	NA	NA	14	TRBV4-2	TGTGCCAGCAGCCAAACTTCTCTGACCTACGAGCAGTACTTC	CASSQTSLTYEQYF
TRBJ1-2	NA	TRBD1	14	TRBV4-1	TGCGCCAGCAGCCAAACAGGGGGCCTCAGGGGCTACACCTTC	CASSQTGGLRGYTF
TRBJ1-5	NA	TRBD1	17	TRBV30	TGTGCCCCCTCCTTAAGGGACAGCGTGGGGGGTCATCAGCCCCAGCATTTT	CAPSLRDSVGGHQPQHF
TRBJ2-4	NA	TRBD1	14	TRBV6-1	TGTGCCAGCAGCGGGACAGAAGCCAAAAACATTCAGTACTTC	CASSGTEAKNIQYF
TRBJ2-7	NA	NA	15	TRBV21-1	TGTGCCAGCAGCACTCGGACAGGGGGCCCCTACGAGCAGTACTTC	CASSTRTGGPYEQYF
TRBJ1-2	NA	TRBD1	14	TRBV7-9	TGTGCCAGCAGCCCTCGGGAAGGGGGCGCCAGCTACACCTTC	CASSPREGGASYTF
TRBJ1-5	NA	NA	15	TRBV11-2	TGTGCCAGCAGCTTAGATCCTCGCACTAATCAGCCCCAGCATTTT	CASSLDPRTNQPQHF
TRBJ2-7	NA	NA	16	TRBV6-6	TGTGCCAGCAGGGGGGCTAGGACGGAGGCTTCCTACGAGCAGTACTTC	CASRGARTEASYEQYF
TRBJ2-1	NA	TRBD2	13	TRBV27	TGTGCCAGCAGTGGTAGCGGGGTTAATGAGCAGTTCTTC	CASSGSGVNEQFF
TRBJ2-2	NA	NA	15	TRBV6-6	TGTGCCAGCAGACAGACATCAGGGAACACCGGGGAGCTGTTTTTT	CASRQTSGNTGELFF
TRBJ2-7	NA	NA	14	TRBV5-1	TGCGCCAGCAGCTTGGGACTGGCCTCCTACGAGCAGTACTTC	CASSLGLASYEQYF
TRBJ2-3	NA	TRBD2	17	TRBV2	TGTGCCAGCCCACTCCGGACTAGCGGGACCCAAGCGGATACGCAGTATTTT	CASPLRTSGTQADTQYF
TRBJ2-1	NA	NA	18	TRBV9	TGTGCCAGCAGCGTAGAGGTAGCGGCTGAATGGGGGAACAATGAGCAGTTCTTC	CASSVEVAAEWGNNEQFF
TRBJ2-7	NA	TRBD1	17	TRBV7-9	TGTGCCAGCAGCTTAGCCCGGACAGGGTCCGAGGCGTACGAGCAGTACTTC	CASSLARTGSEAYEQYF
TRBJ2-5	NA	TRBD1	17	TRBV4-2	TGTGCCAGCAGCCAAGTAGTAAGGGACAGGGAGGGAGAGACCCAGTACTTC	CASSQVVRDREGETQYF
TRBJ2-1	NA	TRBD2	15	TRBV29-1	TGCAGCGTTGAAGGACTAGCGGGAGCTTACAATGAGCAGTTCTTC	CSVEGLAGAYNEQFF
TRBJ2-7	NA	TRBD2	15	TRBV7-6	TGTGCCAGCAGCTTAGGCCCAAGCGGGACCTACGAGCAGTACTTC	CASSLGPSGTYEQYF
TRBJ2-5	NA	TRBD2	15	TRBV3-1/TRBV3-2	TGTGCCAGCAGCCAAGTAACTAGCGGGATGGAGACCCAGTACTTC	CASSQVTSGMETQYF
TRBJ1-5	NA	TRBD1	15	TRBV19	TGTGCCAGTAGTCACCCCGGGACAGGTGATCAGCCCCAGCATTTT	CASSHPGTGDQPQHF
TRBJ2-7	NA	TRBD2	16	TRBV4-3	TGCGCCAGCAGCCCAACATCTAGCGGGAGCCTTTACGAGCAGTACTTC	CASSPTSSGSLYEQYF
TRBJ2-3	NA	TRBD2	15	TRBV5-8	TGTGCCAGCAGCTTAGGGCGGGGGAGCACAGATACGCAGTATTTT	CASSLGRGSTDTQYF
TRBJ2-1	NA	TRBD1	16	TRBV11-3	TGTGCCAGCAGCTTAAGGCAGGGGGCGAAAAGGAATGAGCAGTTCTTC	CASSLRQGAKRNEQFF
TRBJ1-1	NA	TRBD1	14	TRBV7-2	TGTGCCATCCCGGGACAGGGTATGAACACTGAAGCTTTCTTT	CAIPGQGMNTEAFF
TRBJ2-3	NA	TRBD1	14	TRBV18	TGTGCCACCGACAGGGACGCGTCCACAGATACGCAGTATTTT	CATDRDASTDTQYF
TRBJ2-2	NA	TRBD2	15	TRBV7-2	TGTGCCAGCAGCCCTAGCGGGTCGAACACCGGGGAGCTGTTTTTT	CASSPSGSNTGELFF
TRBJ1-1	once	NA	15	TRBV6-5	TGTGCCAGCAGGTCAACAGGGTCCGAGAACACTGAAGCTTTCTTT	CASRSTGSENTEAFF
TRBJ2-7	NA	TRBD2	15	TRBV9	TGTGCCAGCAGCGTAGGGACTAGCGGCTCCTACGAGCAGTACTTC	CASSVGTSGSYEQYF
TRBJ1-5	NA	TRBD1	13	TRBV5-1	TGCGCCAGCAGCTTGGGACAGGGAGGGCCCCAGCATTTT	CASSLGQGGPQHF
TRBJ2-7	NA	NA	17	TRBV6-4	TGTGCCAGCAGTGACTTCAGGTACGTATTCTGGGCCTACGAGCAGTACTTC	CASSDFRYVFWAYEQYF
TRBJ2-1	NA	TRBD2	11	TRBV29-1	TGCAGCGTTGAACGGCGGGGGGAGCAGTTCTTC	CSVERRGEQFF
TRBJ2-2	once	TRBD2	15	TRBV18	TGTGCCAGCTCACCAAGCGGACTAGTAAACGGGGAGCTGTTTTTT	CASSPSGLVNGELFF
TRBJ2-3	NA	NA	16	TRBV5-6	TGTGCCAGCAGCTTGGGTTTAAGCGGGCAAGCAGATACGCAGTATTTT	CASSLGLSGQADTQYF